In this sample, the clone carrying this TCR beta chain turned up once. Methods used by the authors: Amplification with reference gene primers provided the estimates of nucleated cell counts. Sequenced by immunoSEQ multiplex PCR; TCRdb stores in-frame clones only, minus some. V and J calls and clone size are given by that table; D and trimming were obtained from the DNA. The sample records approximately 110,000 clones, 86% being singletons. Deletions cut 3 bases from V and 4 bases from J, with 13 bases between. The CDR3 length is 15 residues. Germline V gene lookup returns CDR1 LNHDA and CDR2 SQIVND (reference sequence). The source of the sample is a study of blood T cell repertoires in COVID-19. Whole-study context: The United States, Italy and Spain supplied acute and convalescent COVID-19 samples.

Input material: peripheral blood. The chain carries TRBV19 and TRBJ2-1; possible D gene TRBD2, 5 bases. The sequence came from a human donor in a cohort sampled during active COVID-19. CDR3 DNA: TGTGCCAGTAGTATTTTGGCGGGCAGATACAATGAGCAGTTCTTC. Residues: CASSILAGRYNEQFF.